This is a list of T cell receptor beta chains from one sample in a study of blood T cell repertoires in COVID-19. Some clones are missing from TCRdb's copy, which holds only in-frame ones; the method was immunoSEQ multiplex PCR. The profile covers some 320,000 clones, with under 90% appearing a single time and 4% to 6% taken by the ten largest. The specimen sequenced was PBMCs or T cells enriched from blood (not recorded which). Receptors were obtained from a man aged 60 to 75 who had recovered from COVID-19. CDR3s include the opening cysteine and the closing phenylalanine or tryptophan. A D gene is named only where the DNA matches it firmly. Only some rows state a clone size, as once, few, many or a class for expanded clones.

d_call,j_call,clone_size,v_call,cdr3_aa,cdr3_nt
-,TRBJ1-4,-,TRBV7-2,CASSLVTGNEKLFF,TGTGCCAGCAGCTTAGTAACGGGAAATGAAAAACTGTTTTTT
-,TRBJ2-7,-,TRBV4-1,CASSQGSGAYEQYF,TGCGCCAGCAGCCAAGGGTCGGGGGCCTACGAGCAGTACTTC
TRBD2,TRBJ2-1,-,TRBV28,CASSHAERELGSYNEQFF,TGTGCCAGCAGTCACGCCGAGCGGGAGTTGGGCTCCTACAATGAGCAGTTCTTC
-,TRBJ1-2,-,TRBV10-3,CAISQTGSGYTF,TGTGCCATCAGCCAAACAGGGAGCGGCTACACCTTC
-,TRBJ2-7,-,TRBV23-1,CASSPLTPDSSYEQYF,TGCGCCAGCAGTCCTCTGACCCCCGACAGCTCCTACGAGCAGTACTTC
-,TRBJ1-6,-,TRBV28,CASSPRQRSNSPLHF,TGTGCCAGCAGTCCGAGACAGAGAAGTAATTCACCCCTCCACTTT
-,TRBJ1-1,few,TRBV19,CASSIGAGGRGTEAFF,TGTGCCAGTAGTATCGGGGCGGGGGGCCGCGGGACTGAAGCTTTCTTT
TRBD1,TRBJ2-7,-,TRBV19,CASSSPGQASYEQYF,TGTGCCAGTAGTTCCCCGGGACAGGCCTCCTACGAGCAGTACTTC
TRBD2,TRBJ2-2,-,TRBV27,CASSSAGVNTGELFF,TGTGCCAGCAGTTCTGCGGGAGTAAACACCGGGGAGCTGTTTTTT
-,TRBJ2-7,-,TRBV7-2,CASSRVGSGAYEQYF,TGTGCCAGCAGCCGGGTGGGATCCGGGGCCTACGAGCAGTACTTC
TRBD1,TRBJ2-7,once,TRBV7-3,CASSTTGGSAYEQYF,TGTGCCAGCAGTACAACAGGGGGGAGCGCCTACGAGCAGTACTTC
TRBD1,TRBJ2-3,-,TRBV28,CASSLFGQGETDTQYF,TGTGCCAGCAGTTTATTTGGACAGGGGGAGACAGATACGCAGTATTTT
TRBD2,TRBJ2-7,-,TRBV28,CASSLQASGPYEQYF,TGTGCCAGCAGTTTACAGGCTAGCGGGCCATACGAGCAGTACTTC
TRBD1,TRBJ1-4,-,TRBV5-1,CASSSQGAPDEKLFF,TGCGCCAGCAGCTCACAGGGGGCGCCGGATGAAAAACTGTTTTTT
-,TRBJ1-1,-,TRBV5-1,CASSTQENTEAFF,TGCGCCAGCAGCACACAGGAGAACACTGAAGCTTTCTTT
-,TRBJ2-1,-,TRBV27,CASSSLDRWDEQFF,TGTGCCAGCAGTTCCCTTGACAGGTGGGATGAGCAGTTCTTC
-,TRBJ1-2,-,TRBV2,CASILDGGANGYTF,TGTGCCAGCATCCTCGACGGGGGAGCAAACGGCTACACCTTC
-,TRBJ2-2,-,TRBV7-9,CASTRGDTGELFF,TGTGCCAGCACCAGGGGAGACACCGGGGAGCTGTTTTTT
-,TRBJ2-3,-,TRBV7-9,CASSLLEAKTDTQYF,TGTGCCAGCAGCTTATTGGAGGCGAAGACAGATACGCAGTATTTT
-,TRBJ2-4,-,TRBV7-9,CATEDLAKNIQYF,TGTGCCACTGAGGATCTAGCCAAAAACATTCAGTACTTC
-,TRBJ2-7,-,TRBV6-2/TRBV6-3,CASSFIGGARYEQYF,TGTGCCAGCAGTTTCATTGGGGGGGCCAGGTACGAGCAGTACTTC
TRBD1,TRBJ2-7,-,TRBV19,CASSSTGGSEQYF,TGTGCCAGTAGTTCGACAGGGGGATCCGAGCAGTACTTC
TRBD1,TRBJ1-6,-,TRBV27,CASSSQGVTYNSPLHF,TGTGCCAGCAGCTCTCAGGGGGTAACCTATAATTCACCCCTCCACTTT
TRBD1,TRBJ1-6,-,TRBV18,CASSRDRTDSPLHF,TGTGCCAGCTCACGGGACAGGACAGATTCACCCCTCCACTTT
-,TRBJ2-3,once,TRBV5-1,CASSLAAVDTQYF,TGCGCCAGCAGCTTGGCCGCAGTCGATACGCAGTATTTT
TRBD2,TRBJ2-1,-,TRBV28,CASSLSSRGSIGQFF,TGTGCCAGCAGTTTATCATCGCGGGGGTCAATTGGGCAGTTCTTC
-,TRBJ1-2,once,TRBV28,CASSWTAGGANYGYTF,TGTGCCAGCAGTTGGACTGCGGGGGGTGCTAACTATGGCTACACCTTC
TRBD2,TRBJ2-7,-,TRBV9,CASSVGLGLAGDYEQYF,TGTGCCAGCAGCGTAGGTCTGGGACTAGCGGGGGACTACGAGCAGTACTTC
-,TRBJ2-1,few,TRBV12-2,CASQGGSDEQFF,TGTGCAAGTCAGGGTGGGAGTGATGAGCAGTTCTTC
-,TRBJ1-2,-,TRBV11-2,CASSLRRNYGYTF,TGTGCCAGCAGCTTACGGAGAAACTATGGCTACACCTTC
-,TRBJ2-2,-,TRBV5-1,CASSSRSGLDTGELFF,TGCGCCAGCAGCTCCCGGTCAGGGCTGGACACCGGGGAGCTGTTTTTT
TRBD1,TRBJ2-7,-,TRBV28,CASYRGYEQYF,TGTGCCAGTTACAGGGGCTACGAGCAGTACTTC
TRBD2,TRBJ2-1,-,TRBV2,CASRGGLALMYEQFF,TGTGCCAGCAGGGGAGGGCTAGCGCTTATGTATGAGCAGTTCTTC
-,TRBJ1-2,-,TRBV7-9,CASSVRGNYGYTF,TGTGCCAGCAGCGTGAGGGGGAACTATGGCTACACCTTC
-,TRBJ2-3,once,TRBV20-1,CSASPSGRGSGPDTQYF,TGCAGTGCTAGTCCCTCGGGTCGGGGGAGCGGCCCAGATACGCAGTATTTT
TRBD2,TRBJ2-1,-,TRBV29-1,CSVEDRGGGTYNEQFF,TGCAGCGTTGAAGATCGGGGCGGGGGGACCTACAATGAGCAGTTCTTC
TRBD1,TRBJ2-7,-,TRBV18,CASSLGQGLISYEQYF,TGTGCCAGCTCACTGGGACAGGGCCTAATTTCCTACGAGCAGTACTTC
-,TRBJ2-5,-,TRBV19,CASSMVAETQYF,TGTGCCAGTAGTATGGTTGCGGAGACCCAGTACTTC
-,TRBJ2-5,-,TRBV10-3,CAISESWTSGKTQYF,TGTGCCATCAGTGAGTCCTGGACCTCCGGGAAGACCCAGTACTTC
-,TRBJ2-5,once,TRBV16,CASSQEGLQETQYF,TGTGCCAGCAGCCAAGAGGGCCTCCAAGAGACCCAGTACTTC
TRBD2,TRBJ2-2,-,TRBV28,CASTNSGSGAGELFF,TGTGCCAGTACGAATAGCGGGAGTGGAGCCGGGGAGCTGTTTTTT
-,TRBJ1-6,-,TRBV28,CASSLRQTVLHF,TGTGCCAGCAGTTTGCGTCAGACTGTCCTCCACTTT
-,TRBJ1-2,few,TRBV7-2,CASSFLGRNYGYTF,TGTGCCAGCAGCTTTCTGGGCCGGAACTATGGCTACACCTTC
-,TRBJ2-1,-,TRBV5-4,CASSLAEGGGSYNEQFF,TGTGCCAGCAGCTTGGCCGAAGGGGGGGGATCCTACAATGAGCAGTTCTTC
TRBD2,TRBJ2-7,-,TRBV27,CASSFSRLAGAGEQYF,TGTGCCAGCAGTTTCTCACGGCTAGCGGGGGCAGGGGAACAGTACTTC
-,TRBJ2-1,-,TRBV7-9,CASSLDWRQANEQFF,TGTGCCAGCAGCTTAGACTGGCGACAGGCAAATGAGCAGTTCTTC
-,TRBJ2-2,-,TRBV11-3,CASSLGPTGELFF,TGTGCCAGCAGCTTAGGGCCCACCGGGGAGCTGTTTTTT
TRBD2,TRBJ2-1,few,TRBV7-4,CASSLDLGPAKHQRENGGFF,TGTGCCAGCAGCTTAGATTTAGGCCCTGCGAAACACCAGCGGGAGAACGGGGGGTTCTTC
TRBD1,TRBJ1-4,few,TRBV11-2,CASSLDRGSEKLFF,TGTGCCAGCAGCTTAGACAGGGGGAGTGAAAAACTGTTTTTT
-,TRBJ1-5,few,TRBV15,CATSRDRDRMNQPQHF,TGTGCCACCAGCAGAGATCGCGACAGGATGAATCAGCCCCAGCATTTT
-,TRBJ2-7,few,TRBV7-8,CASSARQSFSYEQYF,TGTGCCAGCAGCGCCCGACAGTCATTCTCCTACGAGCAGTACTTC
-,TRBJ1-3,once,TRBV9,CASSVNSRAGNTIYF,TGTGCCAGCAGCGTAAACAGCAGGGCTGGAAACACCATATATTTT
TRBD1,TRBJ2-3,-,TRBV5-8,CASSLGQGVTDTQYF,TGTGCCAGCAGCTTGGGTCAGGGGGTCACAGATACGCAGTATTTT